The T cell receptor beta chain described here comes from a study of neurological immune-mediated disorders. General study points: TCR-beta repertoires seemed private in all groups, with no expanded CDR3 amino acid sequences shared. Whereas HTLV-1-associated myelopathy showed the most TCR clonal expansion, multiple sclerosis showed the least, with levels below those of healthy controls.

Germline trimming cut 1 base from V and 5 bases from J; bases unmatched to any gene: 9. The CDR3 has 17 amino acids. The germline gives CDR1 SEHNR, CDR2 FQNEAQ (reference sequence). The cDNA was produced through 5'RACE with 10-nucleotide random UMIs. Sequencing of 15-18 subjects in each run yielded over 180 million TCR-beta sequences. TCRdb itself ran the 5' RACE reads through MiXCR, one entry per CDR3 protein. Counted here are 49,000 or so distinct CDR3 sequences, around 16% occurring once; the ten biggest clones make up 3.5% to 4.5%. This clonotype was recorded at least ten times. Its antigen remains unidentified.

The sample comprised PBMCs. The chain carries TRBV7-9 and TRBJ2-1, with TRBD2 matching over 9 bases. This TCR was sampled from a man aged 55 to 70 in good health. The CDR3 sequence is CASSLGAPSGIHNEQFF. The CDR3 nucleotides read TGTGCCAGCAGCTTAGGGGCTCCTAGCGGGATTCACAATGAGCAGTTCTTC.